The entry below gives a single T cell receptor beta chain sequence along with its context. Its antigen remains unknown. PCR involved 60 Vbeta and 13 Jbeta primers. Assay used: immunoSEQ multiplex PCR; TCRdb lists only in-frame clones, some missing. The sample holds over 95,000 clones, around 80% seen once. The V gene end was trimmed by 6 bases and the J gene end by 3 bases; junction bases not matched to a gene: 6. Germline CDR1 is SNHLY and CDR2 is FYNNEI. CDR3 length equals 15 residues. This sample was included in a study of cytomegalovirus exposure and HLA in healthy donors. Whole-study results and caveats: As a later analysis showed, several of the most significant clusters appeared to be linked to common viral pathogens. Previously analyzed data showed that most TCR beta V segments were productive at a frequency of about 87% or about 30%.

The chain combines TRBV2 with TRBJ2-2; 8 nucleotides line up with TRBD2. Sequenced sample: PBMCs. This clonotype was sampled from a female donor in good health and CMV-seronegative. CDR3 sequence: CASRKTSADTGELFF. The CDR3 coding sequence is TGTGCCAGCAGGAAGACTAGCGCCGACACCGGGGAGCTGTTTTTT.